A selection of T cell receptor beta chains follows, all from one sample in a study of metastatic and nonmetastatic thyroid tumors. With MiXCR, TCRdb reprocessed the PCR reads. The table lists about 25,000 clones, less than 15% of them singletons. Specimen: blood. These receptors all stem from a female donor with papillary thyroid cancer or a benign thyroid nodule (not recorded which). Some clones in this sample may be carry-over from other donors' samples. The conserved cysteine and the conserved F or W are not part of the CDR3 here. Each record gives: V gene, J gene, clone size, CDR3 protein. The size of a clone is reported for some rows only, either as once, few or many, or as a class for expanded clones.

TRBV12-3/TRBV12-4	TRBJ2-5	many	ASSFYSKETQY
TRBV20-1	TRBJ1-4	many	SAATGTGAARNEKLF
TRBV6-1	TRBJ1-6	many	ASSQGPALDLPLH
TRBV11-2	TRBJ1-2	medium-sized	ASSLDMAGASLNGYT
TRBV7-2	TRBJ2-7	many	ASSLRWGADEQY
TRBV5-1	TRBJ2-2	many	ASSLGLAGFTGELF
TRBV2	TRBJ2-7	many	ASRGGEEQY
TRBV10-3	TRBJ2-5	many	AISPSQGQETQY
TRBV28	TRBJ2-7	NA	ASGSLGTGLPEQY
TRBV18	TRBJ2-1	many	ASSPTGQGAYNEQF
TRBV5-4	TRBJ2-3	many	ASSFPGGGTDTQY
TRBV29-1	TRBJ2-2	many	SVGVQANTGELF
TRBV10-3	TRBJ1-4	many	AISESTGREKLF
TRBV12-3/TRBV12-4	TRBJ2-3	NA	ASSLFFGTPTDTQY
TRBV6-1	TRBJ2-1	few	ASSGGQGGREF
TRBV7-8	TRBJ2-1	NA	ASSIETSRYNGQF